This T cell receptor beta chain originates from a study of T-cell reconstitution after alpha-beta-depleted transplantation in children. The length of the CDR3 is 14 residues. The germline V gene has CDR1 SQVTM and CDR2 ANQGSEA. Trimming cost V 4 bases and J 2 bases, with 14 bases left between them. Preparation of the TCRbeta library involved a method that used unique molecular identifiers. TCRdb reanalysed the PCR reads using MiXCR and keeps one entry per CDR3 protein. The sample has almost 400,000 distinct CDR3 sequences, about a fifth seen once. This TCR was sampled from a human donor who donated a stem cell graft to a child with acute myeloid leukemia. The sequenced sample was PBMCs from the stem cell graft donor, obtained from the stem cell graft. The J gene is TRBJ2-5, the V gene TRBV29-1, with D maybe TRBD2 (5 bases). CDR3 residues: CSVAHTSGQETQYF. The CDR3 DNA reads TGCAGCGTTGCACATACAAGCGGACAAGAGACCCAGTACTTC.